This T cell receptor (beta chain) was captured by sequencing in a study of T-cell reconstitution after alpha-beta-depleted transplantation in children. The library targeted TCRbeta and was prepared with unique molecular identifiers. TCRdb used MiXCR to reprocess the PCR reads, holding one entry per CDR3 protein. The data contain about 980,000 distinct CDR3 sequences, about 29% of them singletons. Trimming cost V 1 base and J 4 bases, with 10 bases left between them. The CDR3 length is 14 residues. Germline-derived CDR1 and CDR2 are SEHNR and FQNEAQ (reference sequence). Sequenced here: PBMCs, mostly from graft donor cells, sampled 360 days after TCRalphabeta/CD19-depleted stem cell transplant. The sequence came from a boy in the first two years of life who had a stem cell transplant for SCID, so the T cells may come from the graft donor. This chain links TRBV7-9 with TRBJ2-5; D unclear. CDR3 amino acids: CASSLGGFPETQYF. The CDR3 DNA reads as TGTGCCAGCAGCTTAGGTGGGTTCCCAGAGACCCAGTACTTC.